This entry lists 15 T cell receptor beta chains sequenced from one sample in a study of shared clonotypes between healthy human individuals. The data were produced by immunoSEQ multiplex PCR, yet TCRdb's version contains in-frame clones alone and is incomplete. The data hold about 480,000 clones, with over 75% observed a single time. Material: PBMCs. The receptor source for this set is a woman in her forties in good health. Some clones in this sample may be carry-over from other donors' samples.

The CDR3 coding sequence is TGCGCCAGCAGCTTGGAGACCGGGACAGGTGAAAAACTGTTTTTT. It is translated as CASSLETGTGEKLFF. This chain links TRBV5-1 with TRBJ1-4, with TRBD1 matching 8 bases. The V gene's germline CDR1 is SGHRS and CDR2 YFSETQ. Trimming took 0 bases from V and 7 from J; bases not matched to a gene: 5. This CDR3 contains 15 residues.

Many counts were recorded for this clone. The CDR3 sequence is CASSQDRAGYQPQHF. CDR3 sequence (DNA): TGTGCCAGCAGCCAAGATAGGGCGGGGTATCAGCCCCAGCATTTT. The V call is TRBV4-2, the J call TRBJ1-5; D gene uncertain. The CDR3 is 15 amino acids. The germline V gene encodes CDR1 LGHNA and CDR2 YNFKEQ. The V end was cut by 0 bases, the J end by 5 bases, with 11 bases between.

The genes are TRBV18 and TRBJ1-1; D possibly corresponds to TRBD1 (6 bases). Germline V CDR1 and CDR2: KGHSH, LQKENI. With 8 bases removed from V and 1 base from J, the gap between germline ends came to 20 bases. The CDR3 is made up of 16 amino acids. The CDR3 nucleotides read TGTGCCAGCCGCCGGCGAGGGGGGGAGTGGAACACTGAAGCTTTCTTT. It encodes CASRRRGGEWNTEAFF.

The rearrangement joins TRBV7-6 to TRBJ2-7; D perhaps matches TRBD1 (5 bases). This CDR3 region has 17 residues. In germline, CDR1 is SGHVS, CDR2 FNYEAQ. The V gene lost 5 bases and the J gene lost 6 bases, with 26 bases spanning the gap. CDR3 DNA sequence: TGTGCCAGCAGCCTTCCCAGGCAGGGCCCCAGACGATCCGAGCAGTACTTC. It codes for CASSLPRQGPRRSEQYF. Full variable domain (outside the CDR3, taken from reference TRBV7-6 and TRBJ2-7): GAGVSQSPRYKVTKRGQDVALRCDPISGHVSLYWYRQALGQGPEFLTYFNYEAQQDKSGLPNDRFSAERPEGSISTLTIQRTEQRDSAMYRCASSLPRQGPRRSEQYFGPGTRLTVT.

This clone was seen a single time. The rearrangement links TRBV28 to TRBJ2-1, with 10 bases fitting TRBD2. CDR3 length equals 18 residues. Germline values: CDR1 MDHEN, CDR2 SYDVKM. The V and J ends lost 3 bases and 4 bases, in that order; junction bases with no gene match: 12. In DNA, the CDR3 is TGTGCCAGCAGTTTGCGACTGTCTAGCGGGAGTTCATACAATGAGCAGTTCTTC. Its protein is CASSLRLSSGSSYNEQFF.

The V gene is TRBV4-1, the J gene TRBJ1-5, with D tentatively TRBD1 (5 bases). Trimming removed 4 bases at V and 6 bases at J, with 10 bases between. Germline V gene sequence: CDR1 MGHRA, CDR2 YSYEKL. The CDR3 totals 13 residues. The CDR3 sequence is CASSLRATQPQHF. In DNA, the CDR3 is TGCGCCAGCAGCCTCAGGGCGACTCAGCCCCAGCATTTT.

This clone was detected a few times. This chain connects TRBV5-4 to TRBJ2-7; 9 bases map to TRBD1. The CDR3 extends over 16 amino acids. Trimming removed 4 bases from V and 3 bases from J; junction bases left unmatched: 11. CDR1 SGHNT and CDR2 YYREEE come from the germline V gene (reference sequence). CDR3 DNA sequence: TGTGCCAGCAGCCTGGGACAGGGTAGGTCGGACTACGAGCAGTACTTC. Its protein is CASSLGQGRSDYEQYF.

This clone turned up a few times. The V gene is TRBV2, the J gene TRBJ1-2, with 9 bases matching TRBD1. Germline lookup yields CDR1 SNHLY and CDR2 FYNNEI. With V trimmed by 7 bases and J by 3 bases, 3 bases remained unmatched. This CDR3 contains 13 residues. The CDR3 region is CASTRTGDYGYTF. CDR3 DNA: TGTGCCAGCACCAGGACAGGGGACTATGGCTACACCTTC.

The table lists this clone with a few counts. The chain couples TRBV15 to TRBJ2-2; TRBD1 is a possible D gene (5 bases). The CDR3 totals 14 residues. CDR1 is LNHNV, CDR2 YYDKDF, per germline (reference sequence). V lost 5 bases to trimming and J lost 7 bases, with 14 bases between them. Here the CDR3 DNA reads TGTGCCACCAGCTTCCGTCCAGGGCTCGGGGAGCTGTTTTTT. It encodes CATSFRPGLGELFF.

This clone has just one count. The J gene is TRBJ2-7, the V gene TRBV7-3; TRBD2 aligns across 9 bases. The CDR3 extends over 16 amino acids. CDR1 is SGHTA and CDR2 is FQGTGA in the germline V gene. V lost 0 bases, J lost 4 bases, and 7 bases stayed unmatched. CDR3 region: CASSLTPGSGSYEQYF. Written as DNA, the CDR3 is TGTGCCAGCAGCTTAACCCCGGGTAGCGGGAGTTACGAGCAGTACTTC. Using reference TRBV7-3 and TRBJ2-7 for the parts outside the CDR3, the full variable domain is GAGVSQTPSNKVTEKGKYVELRCDPISGHTALYWYRQSLGQGPEFLIYFQGTGAADDSGLPNDRFFAVRPEGSVSTLKIQRTERGDSAVYLCASSLTPGSGSYEQYFGPGTRLTVT.

V and J are TRBV5-1 and TRBJ1-1; a weak D match, TRBD1 (6 bases). This CDR3 contains 14 residues. The germline CDR1 and CDR2 sequences are SGHRS and YFSETQ. V was clipped by 2 bases and J by 3 bases, with 11 bases between them. The CDR3 sequence: CASSFTGSHTEAFF. CDR3 nucleotides: TGCGCCAGCAGCTTTACAGGGTCTCACACTGAAGCTTTCTTT.

The V call is TRBV7-2, the J call TRBJ2-7, with D perhaps matching TRBD1 or TRBD2 (5 bases each). Germline loops: CDR1 SGHTA, CDR2 FQGNSA. The CDR3 has 14 amino acids. V was clipped by 5 bases and J by 0 bases, with 11 bases between them. CDR3 coding DNA: TGTGCCAGCAGCCCCGGGACGTTCTCCTACGAGCAGTACTTC. Its protein product is CASSPGTFSYEQYF.

This clone has a handful of counts. The rearrangement links TRBV14 to TRBJ1-1; TRBD1 agrees at 11 bases. The trim removed 9 bases at V and 8 bases at J, leaving 8 bases unmatched. CDR3 size: 13 residues. CDR1 is SGHDN and CDR2 is FVKESK in the germline V gene. This chain's CDR3 is CASGQGAPSEAFF. In DNA, the CDR3 is TGTGCCAGTGGACAGGGGGCCCCCTCGGAAGCTTTCTTT.

The gene calls are TRBV19 and TRBJ2-3; no clear D. The V gene lost 0 bases and the J gene lost 3 bases, with 4 bases spanning the gap. The CDR3 covers 13 residues. Per the germline V gene, CDR1 is LNHDA and CDR2 is SQIVND (reference sequence). The CDR3 spells CASSIDQTDTQYF. CDR3 sequence (DNA): TGTGCCAGTAGTATAGATCAAACAGATACGCAGTATTTT.

This chain connects TRBV29-1 to TRBJ2-1; 9 bases line up with TRBD2. The CDR3 runs 14 residues. CDR1 and CDR2 (germline): SQVTM, ANQGSEA. V dropped 4 bases and J dropped 6; count of bases not matched to a gene: 7. The CDR3 nucleotides are TGCAGCGTTGTGGATGGCGGGAGGGCCAATGAGCAGTTCTTC. It translates to CSVVDGGRANEQFF.